This T cell receptor (beta chain) was retrieved from a study of cytomegalovirus exposure and HLA in healthy donors. PCR used 60 Vbeta primers and 13 Jbeta primers. Only in-frame clones appear in the TCRdb table, and some are missing; sequencing was by immunoSEQ multiplex PCR. The table records 80,000 or so clones, around 78% of them present only once. Germline CDR1 reads SGHTA; CDR2 reads FQGNSA. The germline V and J ends were trimmed by 2 bases and 6 bases, with 16 bases remaining between them. The CDR3 runs to 15 residues. As for the donors, each was a healthy bone marrow donor. The sequenced material came from PBMCs. This receptor was identified in a man in his forties or fifties in good health and CMV-seronegative. The chain uses TRBV7-2 and TRBJ1-2; D not certain. CDR3 DNA sequence: TGTGCCAGCAGCTTATCGGGTCGGGAAGTGGATGGCTACACCTTC. It yields the protein CASSLSGREVDGYTF.